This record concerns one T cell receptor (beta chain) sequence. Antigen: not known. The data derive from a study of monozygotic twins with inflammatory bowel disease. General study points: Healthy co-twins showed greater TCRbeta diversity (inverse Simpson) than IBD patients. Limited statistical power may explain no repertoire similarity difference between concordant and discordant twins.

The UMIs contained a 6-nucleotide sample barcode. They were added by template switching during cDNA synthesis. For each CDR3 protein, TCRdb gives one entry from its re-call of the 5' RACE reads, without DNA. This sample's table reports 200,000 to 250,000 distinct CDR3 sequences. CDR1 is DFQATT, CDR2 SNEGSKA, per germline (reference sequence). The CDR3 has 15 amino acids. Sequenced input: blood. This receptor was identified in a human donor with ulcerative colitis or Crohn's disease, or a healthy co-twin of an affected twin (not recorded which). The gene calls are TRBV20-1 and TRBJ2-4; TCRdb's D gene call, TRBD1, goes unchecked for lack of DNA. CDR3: CSAPRPASAKNMQYF.